What follows are 6 T cell receptor beta chains derived from one specimen sequenced in a study of neurological immune-mediated disorders. TCRdb fed the 5' RACE reads into MiXCR, producing one record per CDR3 protein. The sample lists around 70,000 distinct CDR3 sequences, roughly 5.5% occurring once. Sequencing used PBMCs. The receptor set was obtained from a woman aged 25-40 years with multiple sclerosis.

V usage is TRBV20-1 and J usage is TRBJ2-2; D is tentatively TRBD1 or TRBD2 (5 bases each). Trimming took off 5 bases at V and 6 bases at J, with 13 bases between the two ends. CDR3 length: 13 amino acids. CDR1 is DFQATT, CDR2 SNEGSKA, per germline (reference sequence). This CDR3 is CSALGVKSGELFF. Written as DNA, the CDR3 is TGCAGTGCTTTGGGGGTAAAGTCCGGGGAGCTGTTTTTT.

This clonotype was recorded many times. This chain connects TRBV29-1 to TRBJ2-3; TRBD1 aligns across 7 bases. The CDR3 is 16 amino acids. Germline values: CDR1 SQVTM, CDR2 ANQGSEA. Trimming at V came to 6 bases and at J to 5 bases, leaving 17 bases not matched to a gene. In DNA form, the CDR3 reads TGCAGCGTCCTCCCATTGAGAGGGGGCTCGAGAGATACGCAGTATTTT. Translating gives CSVLPLRGGSRDTQYF.

As to this clonotype: Compared with germline, one end of the junction differs, possibly owing to a read error. This chain joins TRBV5-1 and TRBJ1-5; no reliable D call. Germline V gene data show CDR1 as SGHRS and CDR2 as YFSETQ. The CDR3 is made up of 13 amino acids. The DNA of the CDR3 is TGCGCCAGCAGCTTGGAGGGCAATCAGCCCCAGAATTTT. Amino acid sequence: CASSLEGNQPQNF.

This clonotype was counted many times. V gene TRBV7-2 combines with J gene TRBJ2-3; TRBD1 aligns across 9 bases. The germline V gene has CDR1 SGHTA and CDR2 FQGNSA. V lost 1 base and J lost 3; bases outside the gene matches: 8. CDR3 size: 17 residues. CDR3 nucleotide sequence: TGTGCCAGCAGCTTAGGGGACAGGGTAAAATTGACAGATACGCAGTATTTT. Amino acids: CASSLGDRVKLTDTQYF.

In its sample, this clonotype was seen a few times. V and J are TRBV20-1 and TRBJ2-5, with D perhaps matching TRBD1 or TRBD2 (6 bases each). The ends were cut back, 2 bases at V and 5 bases at J, with 12 bases in the middle. This CDR3 has 13 amino acids. From germline, CDR1 is DFQATT and CDR2 SNEGSKA (reference sequence). CDR3 loop: CSARLTGRETQYF. The CDR3 bases are TGCAGTGCTAGACTTACAGGGAGGGAGACCCAGTACTTC.

This clonotype was detected many times. This chain uses TRBV5-1 with TRBJ2-7; 8 nucleotides line up with TRBD2. Germline V lookup: CDR1 SGHRS, CDR2 YFSETQ. J was trimmed by 5 bases and V by 4 bases; bases with no gene match: 5. The CDR3 has 13 residues. Here the CDR3 reads CASSRPGGDEQYF. The CDR3 bases are TGCGCCAGCAGCCGACCGGGGGGGGACGAGCAGTACTTC.